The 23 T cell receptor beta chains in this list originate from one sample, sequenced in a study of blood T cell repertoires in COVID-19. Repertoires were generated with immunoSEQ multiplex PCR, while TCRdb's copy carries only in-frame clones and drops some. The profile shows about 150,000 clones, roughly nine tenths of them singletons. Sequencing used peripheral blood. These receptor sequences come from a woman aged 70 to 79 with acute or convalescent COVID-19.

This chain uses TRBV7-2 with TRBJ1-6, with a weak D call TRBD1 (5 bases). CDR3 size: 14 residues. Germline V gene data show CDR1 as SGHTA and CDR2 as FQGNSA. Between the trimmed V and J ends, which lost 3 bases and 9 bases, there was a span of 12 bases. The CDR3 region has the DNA TGTGCCAGCAGCTTCCCGGGGGGAGGTTCACCCCTCCACTTT. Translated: CASSFPGGGSPLHF.

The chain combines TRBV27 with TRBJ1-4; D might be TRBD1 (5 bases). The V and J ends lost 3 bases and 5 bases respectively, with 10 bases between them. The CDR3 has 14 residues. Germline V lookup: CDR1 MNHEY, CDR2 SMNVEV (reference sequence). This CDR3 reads CASSLGGWNEKLFF. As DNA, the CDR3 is TGTGCCAGCAGTTTGGGGGGGTGGAATGAAAAACTGTTTTTT.

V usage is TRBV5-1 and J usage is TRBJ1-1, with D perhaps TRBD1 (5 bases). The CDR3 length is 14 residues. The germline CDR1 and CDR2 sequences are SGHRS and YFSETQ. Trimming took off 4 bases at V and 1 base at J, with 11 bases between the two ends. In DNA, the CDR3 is TGCGCCAGCAGCGTACAGGAGCCGAACACTGAAGCTTTCTTT. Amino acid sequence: CASSVQEPNTEAFF.

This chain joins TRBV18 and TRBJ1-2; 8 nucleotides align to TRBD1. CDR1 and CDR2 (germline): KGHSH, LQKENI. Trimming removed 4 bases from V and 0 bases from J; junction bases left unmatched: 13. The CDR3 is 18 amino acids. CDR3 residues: CASSRLGQGSPPNYGYTF. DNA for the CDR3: TGTGCCAGCTCACGGCTTGGACAGGGATCTCCTCCTAACTATGGCTACACCTTC.

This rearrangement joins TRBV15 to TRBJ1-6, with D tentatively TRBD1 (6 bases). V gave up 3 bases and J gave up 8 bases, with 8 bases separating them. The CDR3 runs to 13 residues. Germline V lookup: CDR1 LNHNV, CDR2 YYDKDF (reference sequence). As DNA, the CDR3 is TGTGCCACCAGCAGGTACAGGGATTCACCCCTCCACTTT. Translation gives CATSRYRDSPLHF. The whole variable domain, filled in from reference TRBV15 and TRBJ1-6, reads DAMVIQNPRYQVTQFGKPVTLSCSQTLNHNVMYWYQQKSSQAPKLLFHYYDKDFNNEADTPDNFQSRRPNTSFCFLDIRSPGLGDTAMYLCATSRYRDSPLHFGNGTRLTVT.

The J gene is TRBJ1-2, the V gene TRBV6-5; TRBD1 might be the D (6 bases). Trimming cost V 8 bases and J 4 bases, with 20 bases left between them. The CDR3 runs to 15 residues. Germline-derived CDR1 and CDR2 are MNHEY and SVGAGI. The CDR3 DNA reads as TGTGCCAGCGTTAGGAGTGGGGGGGCGTCCTATGGCTACACCTTC. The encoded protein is CASVRSGGASYGYTF.

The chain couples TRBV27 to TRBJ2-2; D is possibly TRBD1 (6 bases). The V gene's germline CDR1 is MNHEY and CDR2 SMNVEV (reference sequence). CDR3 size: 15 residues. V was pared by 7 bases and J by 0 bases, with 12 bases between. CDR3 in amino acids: CASTPDRTNTGELFF. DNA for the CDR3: TGTGCCAGCACCCCGGACAGAACGAACACCGGGGAGCTGTTTTTT.

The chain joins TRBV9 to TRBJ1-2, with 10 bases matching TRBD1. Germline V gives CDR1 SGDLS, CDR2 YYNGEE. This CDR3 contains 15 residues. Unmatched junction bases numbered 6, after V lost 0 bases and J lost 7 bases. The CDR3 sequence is CASSVVGQGILGYTF. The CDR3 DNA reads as TGTGCCAGCAGCGTAGTGGGACAGGGGATTCTTGGCTACACCTTC.

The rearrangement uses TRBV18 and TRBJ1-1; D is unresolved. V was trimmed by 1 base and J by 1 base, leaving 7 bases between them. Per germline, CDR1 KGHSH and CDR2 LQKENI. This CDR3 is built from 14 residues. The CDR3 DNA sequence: TGTGCCAGCTCACCACTTTCTAGGAACACTGAAGCTTTCTTT. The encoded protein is CASSPLSRNTEAFF.

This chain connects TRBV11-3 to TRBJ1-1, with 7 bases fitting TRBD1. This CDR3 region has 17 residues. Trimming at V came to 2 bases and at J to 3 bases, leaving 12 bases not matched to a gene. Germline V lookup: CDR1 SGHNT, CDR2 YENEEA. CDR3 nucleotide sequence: TGTGCCAGCAGCTTAAACCGGGGTCCAGACAGGGACACTGAAGCTTTCTTT. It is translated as CASSLNRGPDRDTEAFF.

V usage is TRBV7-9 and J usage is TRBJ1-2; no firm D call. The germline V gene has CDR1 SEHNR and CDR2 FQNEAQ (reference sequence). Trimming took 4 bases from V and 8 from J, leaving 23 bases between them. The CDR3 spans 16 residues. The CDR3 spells CASSSYSGYFWRGYTF. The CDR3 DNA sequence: TGTGCCAGCAGCTCCTACTCCGGGTATTTCTGGAGGGGCTACACCTTC.

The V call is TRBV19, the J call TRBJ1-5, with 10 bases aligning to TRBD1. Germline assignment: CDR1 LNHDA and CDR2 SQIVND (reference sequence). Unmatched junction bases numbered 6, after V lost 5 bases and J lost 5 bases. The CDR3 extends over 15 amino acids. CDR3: CASSLKGQGDQPQHF. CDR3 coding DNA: TGTGCCAGTAGTTTAAAAGGACAGGGGGATCAGCCCCAGCATTTT.

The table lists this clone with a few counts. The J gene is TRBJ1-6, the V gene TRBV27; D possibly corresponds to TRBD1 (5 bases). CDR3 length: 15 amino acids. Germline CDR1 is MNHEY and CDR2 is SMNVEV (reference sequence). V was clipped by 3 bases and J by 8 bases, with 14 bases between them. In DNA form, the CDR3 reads TGTGCCAGCAGTTTTAAAGACAGATTCGATTCACCCCTCCACTTT. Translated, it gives CASSFKDRFDSPLHF.

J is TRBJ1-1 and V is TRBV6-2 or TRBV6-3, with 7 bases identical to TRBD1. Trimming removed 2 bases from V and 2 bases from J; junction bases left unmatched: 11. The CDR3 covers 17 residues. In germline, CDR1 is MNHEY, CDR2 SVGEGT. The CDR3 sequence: CASSYPRTGDFNTEAFF. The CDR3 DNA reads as TGTGCCAGCAGTTACCCCAGGACAGGCGACTTTAACACTGAAGCTTTCTTT.

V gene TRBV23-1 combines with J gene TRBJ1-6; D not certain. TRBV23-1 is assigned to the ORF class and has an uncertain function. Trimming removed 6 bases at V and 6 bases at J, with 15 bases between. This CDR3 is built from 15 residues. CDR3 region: CASSPVGVGNSPLHF. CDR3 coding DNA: TGCGCCAGCAGCCCTGTCGGGGTAGGTAATTCACCCCTCCACTTT.

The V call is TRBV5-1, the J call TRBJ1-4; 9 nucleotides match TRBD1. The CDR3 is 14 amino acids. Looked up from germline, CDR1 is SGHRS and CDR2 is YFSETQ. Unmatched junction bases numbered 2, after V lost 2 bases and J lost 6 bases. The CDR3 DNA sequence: TGCGCCAGCAGCTTACGGACAGGGGATGAAAAACTGTTTTTT. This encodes CASSLRTGDEKLFF.

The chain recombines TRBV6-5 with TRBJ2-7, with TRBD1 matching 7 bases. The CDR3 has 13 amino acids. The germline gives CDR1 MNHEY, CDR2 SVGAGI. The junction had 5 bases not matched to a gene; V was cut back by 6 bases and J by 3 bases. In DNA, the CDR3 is TGTGCCAGCAGCCCGGGACAGCTCTACGAGCAGTACTTC. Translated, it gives CASSPGQLYEQYF.

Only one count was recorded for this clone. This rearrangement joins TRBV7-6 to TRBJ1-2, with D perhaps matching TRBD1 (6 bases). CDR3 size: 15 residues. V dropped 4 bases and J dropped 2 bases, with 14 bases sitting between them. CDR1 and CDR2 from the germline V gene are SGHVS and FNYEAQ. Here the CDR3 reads CASSSKQGANYGYTF. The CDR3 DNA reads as TGTGCCAGCAGCTCAAAACAGGGTGCCAACTATGGCTACACCTTC.

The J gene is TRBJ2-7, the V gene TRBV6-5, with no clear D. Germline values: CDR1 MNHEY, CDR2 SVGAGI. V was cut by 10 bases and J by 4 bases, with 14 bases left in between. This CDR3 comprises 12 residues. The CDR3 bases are TGTGCCATCAACTCGGTACGGTACGAGCAGTACTTC. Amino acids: CAINSVRYEQYF.

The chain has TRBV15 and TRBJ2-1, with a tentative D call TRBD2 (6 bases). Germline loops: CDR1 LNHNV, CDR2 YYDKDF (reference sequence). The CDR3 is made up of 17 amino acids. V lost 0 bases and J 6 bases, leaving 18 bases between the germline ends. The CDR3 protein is CATSRDGRRGPVNEQFF. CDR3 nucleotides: TGTGCCACCAGCAGAGATGGGAGGAGGGGCCCTGTCAATGAGCAGTTCTTC.

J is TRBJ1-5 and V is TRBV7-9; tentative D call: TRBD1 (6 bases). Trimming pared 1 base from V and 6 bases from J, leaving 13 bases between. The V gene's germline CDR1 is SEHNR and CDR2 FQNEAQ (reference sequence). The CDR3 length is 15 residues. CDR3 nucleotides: TGTGCCAGCAGCTTAGAAAGTTCCAGGGGTCAGCCCCAGCATTTT. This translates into CASSLESSRGQPQHF.

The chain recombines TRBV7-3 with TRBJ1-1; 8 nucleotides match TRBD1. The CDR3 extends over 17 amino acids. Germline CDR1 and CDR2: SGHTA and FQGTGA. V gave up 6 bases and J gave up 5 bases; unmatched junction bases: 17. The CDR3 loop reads CASSLGDRGRGGTEAFF. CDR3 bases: TGTGCCAGCAGTTTAGGAGACAGGGGAAGGGGAGGGACTGAAGCTTTCTTT.

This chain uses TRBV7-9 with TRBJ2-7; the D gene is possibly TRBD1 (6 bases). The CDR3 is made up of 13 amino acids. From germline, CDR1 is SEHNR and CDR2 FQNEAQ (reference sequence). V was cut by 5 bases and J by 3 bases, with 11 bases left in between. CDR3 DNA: TGTGCCAGCAGCCTGCCCAGGGGCTACGAGCAGTACTTC. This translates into CASSLPRGYEQYF.